These 11 T cell receptor beta chains were sequenced from one sample in a study of Ad26.COV2.S vaccination and SARS-CoV-2 variants. Treatment: around 19 received Ad26.COV2.S at low or high dose, single or two shots; roughly 5 received placebo; per-sample allocation not given. Repertoires come from day 63 after the first vaccine or placebo injection. TCRdb's table, derived via immunoSEQ multiplex PCR, lists solely in-frame clones and lacks some. The sample carries roughly 250,000 clones, around 90% recorded once. The sequencing here drew on peripheral blood, taken in a trial of Ad26.COV2.S vaccine versus placebo. These TCRs come from a person aged 18-60 years who received the Ad26.COV2.S COVID-19 vaccine or a placebo.

The chain joins TRBV3-1 (or the pseudogene TRBV3-2) to TRBJ1-1; D uncertain. CDR1 is LGHDT, CDR2 YNNKEL, per germline (reference sequence). This CDR3 has 16 amino acids. V gave up 4 bases and J gave up 1 base, with 16 bases separating them. The CDR3 coding sequence is TGTGCCAGCAGCCCGTCCTCCTCAAGAGGGAACACTGAAGCTTTCTTT. This encodes CASSPSSSRGNTEAFF.

This chain uses TRBV4-3 with TRBJ1-2; TRBD1 matches 7 bases. The CDR3 is 14 amino acids. J was trimmed by 6 bases and V by 7 bases; bases with no gene match: 11. The germline V gene has CDR1 LGHNA and CDR2 YSLEER. CDR3 DNA sequence: TGCGCCAGCACACTTCTGGAAGGGGGCCATGGCTACACCTTC. Its protein product is CASTLLEGGHGYTF.

The J gene is TRBJ1-2, the V gene TRBV7-9; no firm D call. Trimming took 4 bases from V and 5 from J, leaving 14 bases between them. The CDR3 sequence is 14 residues long. Germline V gene lookup returns CDR1 SEHNR and CDR2 FQNEAQ (reference sequence). The CDR3 bases are TGTGCCAGCAGCTCCCACCTAGACCGGTATGGCTACACCTTC. Translating it yields CASSSHLDRYGYTF.

The V and J genes are TRBV30 and TRBJ2-2, with D possibly being TRBD1 or TRBD2 (5 bases each). Trimming took 1 base from V and 6 from J, leaving 18 bases between them. The germline V gene encodes CDR1 GTSNPN and CDR2 SVGIG (reference sequence). The CDR3 totals 16 residues. The CDR3 DNA reads TGTGCCTGGAGTGCGGGACCCTACTTTAAACCCGGGGAGCTGTTTTTT. Translated: CAWSAGPYFKPGELFF. Supplemented by reference TRBV30 and TRBJ2-2, the full variable domain reads SQTIHQWPATLVQPVGSPLSLECTVEGTSNPNLYWYRQAAGRGLQLLFYSVGIGQISSEVPQNLSASRPQDRQFILSSKKLLLSDSGFYLCAWSAGPYFKPGELFFGEGSRLTVL.

The rearrangement links TRBV3-1 (or the pseudogene TRBV3-2) to TRBJ1-6; 7 nucleotides match TRBD1. The CDR3 runs 15 residues. V was pared by 1 base and J by 7 bases, with 4 bases of the junction left unmatched. The germline V gene has CDR1 LGHDT and CDR2 YNNKEL (reference sequence). Written as DNA, the CDR3 is TGTGCCAGCAGCCAAGGAGGGACAGCCAATTCACCCCTCCACTTT. It yields the protein CASSQGGTANSPLHF.

This clone showed up just once. V and J are TRBV7-9 and TRBJ2-2; unclear D gene. The germline gives CDR1 SEHNR, CDR2 FQNEAQ (reference sequence). The CDR3 runs to 12 residues. Trimming pared 5 bases from V and 1 base from J, leaving 2 bases between. CDR3 sequence (DNA): TGTGCCAGCAGCGAGAACACCGGGGAGCTGTTTTTT. Translating it yields CASSENTGELFF.

The J gene is TRBJ2-2, the V gene TRBV6-2 or TRBV6-3, with unresolved D. V was cut by 6 bases and J by 7 bases, with 18 bases left in between. Germline CDR1 MNHEY, CDR2 SVGEGT. The CDR3 totals 15 residues. The CDR3 coding sequence is TGTGCCAGCAGCCCCCACGAGAGAGTTCACGGGGAGCTGTTTTTT. It is translated as CASSPHERVHGELFF.

The chain couples TRBV11-2 to TRBJ2-2; D perhaps matches TRBD1 (5 bases). V lost 6 bases and J lost 2, with 16 bases in between. CDR1 and CDR2 from the germline V gene are SGHAT and FQNNGV. CDR3 length: 16 amino acids. The CDR3 nucleotides read TGTGCCAGCAGTAAAAAAGTACAGGAAAACACCGGGGAGCTGTTTTTT. Its protein is CASSKKVQENTGELFF.

V usage is TRBV23-1 and J usage is TRBJ2-7, with D tentatively TRBD1 (6 bases). TRBV23-1 is designated an ORF whose function remains uncertain. CDR3 size: 17 residues. V shed 0 bases and J shed 0 bases, with 15 bases lying between them. The CDR3 nucleotides read TGCGCCAGCAGTCAATCATCTTGCAGGGGCGCCTCCTACGAGCAGTACGTC. Protein sequence: CASSQSSCRGASYEQYV.

The V call is TRBV5-1, the J call TRBJ2-3, with TRBD2 matching 9 bases. V was clipped by 3 bases and J by 4 bases; unmatched bases: 9. The germline V gene encodes CDR1 SGHRS and CDR2 YFSETQ. The CDR3 sequence is 16 residues long. CDR3 amino acids: CASSSGGGAGSDTQYF. The CDR3 nucleotides read TGCGCCAGCAGCTCCGGCGGGGGGGCCGGGTCAGATACGCAGTATTTT. Based on the CDR3 plus reference TRBV5-1 and TRBJ2-3, the full variable domain is KAGVTQTPRYLIKTRGQQVTLSCSPISGHRSVSWYQQTPGQGLQFLFEYFSETQRNKGNFPGRFSGRQFSNSRSEMNVSTLELGDSALYLCASSSGGGAGSDTQYFGPGTRLTVL.

The chain couples TRBV15 to TRBJ1-5; tentatively, D is TRBD1 (5 bases). The CDR3 runs 14 residues. V shed 0 bases and J shed 7 bases, with 10 bases lying between them. The germline V gene encodes CDR1 LNHNV and CDR2 YYDKDF (reference sequence). In DNA, the CDR3 is TGTGCCACCAGCAGAGATTTTGAGGGGCAGCCCCAGCATTTT. Translated: CATSRDFEGQPQHF. The variable domain in full, with the rest retrieved from reference TRBV15 and TRBJ1-5, is DAMVIQNPRYQVTQFGKPVTLSCSQTLNHNVMYWYQQKSSQAPKLLFHYYDKDFNNEADTPDNFQSRRPNTSFCFLDIRSPGLGDTAMYLCATSRDFEGQPQHFGDGTRLSIL.